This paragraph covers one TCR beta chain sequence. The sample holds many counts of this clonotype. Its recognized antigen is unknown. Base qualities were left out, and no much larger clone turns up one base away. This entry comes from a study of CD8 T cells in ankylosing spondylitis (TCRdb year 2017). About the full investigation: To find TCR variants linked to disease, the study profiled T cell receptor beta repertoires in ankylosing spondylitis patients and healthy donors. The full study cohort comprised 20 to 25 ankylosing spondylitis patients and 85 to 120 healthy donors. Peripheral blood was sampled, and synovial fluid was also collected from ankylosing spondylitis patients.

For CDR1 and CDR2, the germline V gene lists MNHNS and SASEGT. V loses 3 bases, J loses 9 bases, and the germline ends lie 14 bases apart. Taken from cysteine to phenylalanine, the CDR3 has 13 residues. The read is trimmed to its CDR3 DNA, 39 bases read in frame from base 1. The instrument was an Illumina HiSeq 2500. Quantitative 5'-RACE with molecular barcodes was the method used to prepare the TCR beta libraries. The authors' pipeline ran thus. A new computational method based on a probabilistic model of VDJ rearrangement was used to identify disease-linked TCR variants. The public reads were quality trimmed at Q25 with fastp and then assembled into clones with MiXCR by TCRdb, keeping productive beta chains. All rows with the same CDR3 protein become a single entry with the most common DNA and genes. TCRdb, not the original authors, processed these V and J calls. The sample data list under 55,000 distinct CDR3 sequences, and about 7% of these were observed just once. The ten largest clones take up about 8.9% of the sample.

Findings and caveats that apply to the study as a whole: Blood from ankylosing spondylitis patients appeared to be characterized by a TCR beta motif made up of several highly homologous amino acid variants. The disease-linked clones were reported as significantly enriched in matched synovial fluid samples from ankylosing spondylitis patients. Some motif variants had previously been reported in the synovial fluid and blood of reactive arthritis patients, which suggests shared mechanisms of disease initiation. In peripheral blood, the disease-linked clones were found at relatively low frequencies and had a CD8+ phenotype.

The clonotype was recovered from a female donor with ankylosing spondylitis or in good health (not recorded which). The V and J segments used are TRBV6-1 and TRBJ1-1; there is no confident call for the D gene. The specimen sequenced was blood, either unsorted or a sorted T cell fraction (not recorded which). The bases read TGTGCCAGCAGTGAGACGATGAGAGACCAAGCTTTCTTT. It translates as CASSETMRDQAFF.